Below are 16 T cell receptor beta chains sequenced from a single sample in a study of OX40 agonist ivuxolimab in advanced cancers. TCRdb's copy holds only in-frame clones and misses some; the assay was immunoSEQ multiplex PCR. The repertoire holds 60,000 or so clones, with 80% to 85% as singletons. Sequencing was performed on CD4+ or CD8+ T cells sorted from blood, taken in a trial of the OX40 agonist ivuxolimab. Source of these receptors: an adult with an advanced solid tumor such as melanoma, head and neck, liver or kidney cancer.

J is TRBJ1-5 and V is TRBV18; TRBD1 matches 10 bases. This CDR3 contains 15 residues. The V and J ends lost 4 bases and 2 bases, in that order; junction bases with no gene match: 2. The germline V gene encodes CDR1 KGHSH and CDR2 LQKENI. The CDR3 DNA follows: TGTGCCAGCTCACTCGGACAGGGGGGCAATCAGCCCCAGCATTTT. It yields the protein CASSLGQGGNQPQHF.

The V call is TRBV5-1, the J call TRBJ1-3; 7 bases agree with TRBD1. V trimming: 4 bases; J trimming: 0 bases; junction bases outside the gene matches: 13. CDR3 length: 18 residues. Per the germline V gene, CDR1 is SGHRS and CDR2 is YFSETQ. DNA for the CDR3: TGCGCCAGCAGCAGCAAAGGGACAGTCCTCTACTCTGGAAACACCATATATTTT. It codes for CASSSKGTVLYSGNTIYF. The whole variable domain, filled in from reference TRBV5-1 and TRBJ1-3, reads KAGVTQTPRYLIKTRGQQVTLSCSPISGHRSVSWYQQTPGQGLQFLFEYFSETQRNKGNFPGRFSGRQFSNSRSEMNVSTLELGDSALYLCASSSKGTVLYSGNTIYFGEGSWLTVV.

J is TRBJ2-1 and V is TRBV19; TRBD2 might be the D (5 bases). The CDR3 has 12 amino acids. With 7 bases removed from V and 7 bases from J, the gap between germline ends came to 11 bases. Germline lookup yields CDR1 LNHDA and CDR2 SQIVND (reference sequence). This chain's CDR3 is CASMRVHNEQFF. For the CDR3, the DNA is TGTGCCAGTATGAGGGTCCATAATGAGCAGTTCTTC. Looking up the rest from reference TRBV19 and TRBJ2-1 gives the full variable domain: DGGITQSPKYLFRKEGQNVTLSCEQNLNHDAMYWYRQDPGQGLRLIYYSQIVNDFQKGDIAEGYSVSREKKESFPLTVTSAQKNPTAFYLCASMRVHNEQFFGPGTRLTVL.

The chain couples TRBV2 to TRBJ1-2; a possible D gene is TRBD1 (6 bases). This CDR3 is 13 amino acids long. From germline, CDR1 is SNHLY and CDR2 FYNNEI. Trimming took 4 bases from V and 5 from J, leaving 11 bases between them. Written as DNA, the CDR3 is TGTGCCAGCAGTGCTGGGACAAGTTATGGCTACACCTTC. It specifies CASSAGTSYGYTF. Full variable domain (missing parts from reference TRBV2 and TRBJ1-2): EPEVTQTPSHQVTQMGQEVILRCVPISNHLYFYWYRQILGQKVEFLVSFYNNEISEKSEIFDDQFSVERPDGSNFTLKIRSTKLEDSAMYFCASSAGTSYGYTFGSGTRLTVV.

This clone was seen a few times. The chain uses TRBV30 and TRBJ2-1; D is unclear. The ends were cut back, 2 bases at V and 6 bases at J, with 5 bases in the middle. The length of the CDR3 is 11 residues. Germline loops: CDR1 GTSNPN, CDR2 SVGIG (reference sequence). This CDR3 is CAWSQSNEQFF. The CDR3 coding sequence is TGTGCCTGGAGTCAATCCAATGAGCAGTTCTTC.

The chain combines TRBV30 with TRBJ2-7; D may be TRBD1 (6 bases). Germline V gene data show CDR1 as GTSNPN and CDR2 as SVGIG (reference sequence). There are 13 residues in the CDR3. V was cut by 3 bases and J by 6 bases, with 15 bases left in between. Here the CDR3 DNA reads TGTGCCTGGAGCCAGGACAGAGATCGCGAGCAGTACTTC. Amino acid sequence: CAWSQDRDREQYF.

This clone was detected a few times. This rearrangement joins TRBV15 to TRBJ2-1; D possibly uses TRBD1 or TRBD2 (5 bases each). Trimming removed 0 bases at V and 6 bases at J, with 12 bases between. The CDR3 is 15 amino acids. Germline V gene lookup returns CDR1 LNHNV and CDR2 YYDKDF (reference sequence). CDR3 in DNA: TGTGCCACCAGCAGAGATTGGGGGAAAATCAATGAGCAGTTCTTC. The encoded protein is CATSRDWGKINEQFF. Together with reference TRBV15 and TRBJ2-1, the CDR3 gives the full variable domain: DAMVIQNPRYQVTQFGKPVTLSCSQTLNHNVMYWYQQKSSQAPKLLFHYYDKDFNNEADTPDNFQSRRPNTSFCFLDIRSPGLGDTAMYLCATSRDWGKINEQFFGPGTRLTVL.

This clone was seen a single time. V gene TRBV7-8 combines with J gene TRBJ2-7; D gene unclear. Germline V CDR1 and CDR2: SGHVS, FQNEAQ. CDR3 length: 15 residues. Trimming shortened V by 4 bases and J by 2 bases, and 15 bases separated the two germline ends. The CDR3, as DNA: TGTGCCAGCAGCTCCCCTCCGGCGTTAGCCTACGAGCAGTACTTC. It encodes CASSSPPALAYEQYF.

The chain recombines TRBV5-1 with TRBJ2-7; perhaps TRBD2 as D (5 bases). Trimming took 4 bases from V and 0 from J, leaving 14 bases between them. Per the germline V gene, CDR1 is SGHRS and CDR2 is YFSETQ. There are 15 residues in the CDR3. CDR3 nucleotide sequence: TGCGCCAGCAGCCCGGACTTCTGGAGCTCCTACGAGCAGTACTTC. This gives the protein CASSPDFWSSYEQYF. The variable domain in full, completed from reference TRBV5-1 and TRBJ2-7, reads KAGVTQTPRYLIKTRGQQVTLSCSPISGHRSVSWYQQTPGQGLQFLFEYFSETQRNKGNFPGRFSGRQFSNSRSEMNVSTLELGDSALYLCASSPDFWSSYEQYFGPGTRLTVT.

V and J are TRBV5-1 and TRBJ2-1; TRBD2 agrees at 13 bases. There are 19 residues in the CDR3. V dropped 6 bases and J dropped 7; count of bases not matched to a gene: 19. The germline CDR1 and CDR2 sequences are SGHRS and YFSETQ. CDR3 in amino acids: CASTIQPQLAGGRQNEQFF. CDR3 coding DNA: TGCGCCAGCACCATCCAACCTCAACTAGCGGGAGGGCGACAGAATGAGCAGTTCTTC.

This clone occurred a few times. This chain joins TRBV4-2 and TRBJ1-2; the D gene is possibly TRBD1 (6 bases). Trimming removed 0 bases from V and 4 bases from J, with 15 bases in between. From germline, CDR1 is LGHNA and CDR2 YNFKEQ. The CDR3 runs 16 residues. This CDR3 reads CASSQEVQGSIYGYTF. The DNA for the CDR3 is TGTGCCAGCAGCCAAGAGGTACAGGGTAGTATCTATGGCTACACCTTC.

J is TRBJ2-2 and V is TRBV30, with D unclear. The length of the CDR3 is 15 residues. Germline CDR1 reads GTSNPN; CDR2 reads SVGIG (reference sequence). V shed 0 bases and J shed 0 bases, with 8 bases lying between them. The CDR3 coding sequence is TGTGCCTGGAGTGTTACCCAGACGAACACCGGGGAGCTGTTTTTT. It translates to CAWSVTQTNTGELFF. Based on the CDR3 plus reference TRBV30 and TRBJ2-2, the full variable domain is SQTIHQWPATLVQPVGSPLSLECTVEGTSNPNLYWYRQAAGRGLQLLFYSVGIGQISSEVPQNLSASRPQDRQFILSSKKLLLSDSGFYLCAWSVTQTNTGELFFGEGSRLTVL.

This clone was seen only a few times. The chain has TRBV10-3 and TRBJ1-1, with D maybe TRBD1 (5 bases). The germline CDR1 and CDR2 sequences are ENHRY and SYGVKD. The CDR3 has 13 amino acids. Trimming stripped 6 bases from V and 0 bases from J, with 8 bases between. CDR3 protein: CAISGALNTEAFF. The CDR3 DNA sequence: TGTGCCATCAGCGGGGCCTTGAACACTGAAGCTTTCTTT.

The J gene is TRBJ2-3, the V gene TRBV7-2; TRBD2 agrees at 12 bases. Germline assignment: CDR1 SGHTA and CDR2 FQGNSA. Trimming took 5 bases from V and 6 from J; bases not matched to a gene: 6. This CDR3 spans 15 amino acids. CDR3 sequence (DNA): TGTGCCAGCAGCGATGGACTAGCGGGATGGGATACGCAGTATTTT. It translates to CASSDGLAGWDTQYF.

The CDR3 sequence is CASAPGQSRYEQYF. The CDR3 coding sequence is TGTGCCAGCGCCCCGGGACAAAGTAGGTACGAGCAGTACTTC. V usage is TRBV28 and J usage is TRBJ2-7; TRBD1 might be the D (6 bases). The V end was cut by 8 bases, the J end by 4 bases, with 18 bases between. The CDR3 totals 14 residues. The germline CDR1 and CDR2 sequences are MDHEN and SYDVKM.

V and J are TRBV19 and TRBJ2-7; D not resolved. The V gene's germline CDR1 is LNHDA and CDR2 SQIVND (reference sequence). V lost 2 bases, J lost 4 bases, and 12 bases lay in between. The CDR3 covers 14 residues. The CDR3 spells CASSIRGFEYEQYF. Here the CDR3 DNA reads TGTGCCAGTAGTATACGAGGCTTCGAATACGAGCAGTACTTC.